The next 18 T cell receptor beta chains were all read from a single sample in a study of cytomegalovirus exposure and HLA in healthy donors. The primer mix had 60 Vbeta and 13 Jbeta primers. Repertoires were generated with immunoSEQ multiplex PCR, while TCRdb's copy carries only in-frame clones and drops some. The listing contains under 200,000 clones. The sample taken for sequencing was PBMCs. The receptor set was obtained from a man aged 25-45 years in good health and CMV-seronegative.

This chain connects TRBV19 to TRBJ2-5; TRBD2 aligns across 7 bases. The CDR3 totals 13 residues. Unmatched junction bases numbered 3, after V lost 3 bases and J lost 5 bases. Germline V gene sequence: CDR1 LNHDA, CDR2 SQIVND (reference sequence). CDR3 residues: CASSILGGETQYF. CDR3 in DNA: TGTGCCAGTAGTATTCTCGGGGGGGAGACCCAGTACTTC.

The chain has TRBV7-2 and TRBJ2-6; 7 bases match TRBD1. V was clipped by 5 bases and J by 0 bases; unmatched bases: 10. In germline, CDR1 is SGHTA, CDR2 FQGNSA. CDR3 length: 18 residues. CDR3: CASSLFQTGNSGANVLTF. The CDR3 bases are TGTGCCAGCAGCCTATTTCAGACAGGGAACTCTGGGGCCAACGTCCTGACTTTC.

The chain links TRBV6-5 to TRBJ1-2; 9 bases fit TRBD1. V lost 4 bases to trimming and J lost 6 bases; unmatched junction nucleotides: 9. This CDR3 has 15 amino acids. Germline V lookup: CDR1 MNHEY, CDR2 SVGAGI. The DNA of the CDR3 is TGTGCCAGCAGTTCTCGCTCCCGGGACAGGGATGGCTACACCTTC. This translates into CASSSRSRDRDGYTF.

Written as DNA, the CDR3 is TGTGCCAGCAGCTTCGGACAGGGGCTACCCTACGAGCAGTACTTC. Translating gives CASSFGQGLPYEQYF. The V and J genes are TRBV5-5 and TRBJ2-7; 9 nucleotides line up with TRBD1. The CDR3 runs to 15 residues. Germline V gene data show CDR1 as SGHKS and CDR2 as YYEKEE (reference sequence). The V segment lost 2 bases and the J segment 2 bases; nucleotides outside the gene matches: 5.

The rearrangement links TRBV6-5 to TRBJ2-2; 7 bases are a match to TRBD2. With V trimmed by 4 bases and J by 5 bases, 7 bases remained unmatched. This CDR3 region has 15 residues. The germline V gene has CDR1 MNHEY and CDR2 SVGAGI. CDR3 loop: CASSFTGGGTGELFF. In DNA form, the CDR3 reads TGTGCCAGCAGTTTTACCGGGGGAGGGACCGGGGAGCTGTTTTTT.

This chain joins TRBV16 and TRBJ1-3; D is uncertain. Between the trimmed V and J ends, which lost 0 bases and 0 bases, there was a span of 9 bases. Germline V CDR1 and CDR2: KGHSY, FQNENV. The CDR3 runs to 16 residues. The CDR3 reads CASSQSRADSGNTIYF. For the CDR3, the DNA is TGTGCCAGCAGCCAATCGAGGGCAGACTCTGGAAACACCATATATTTT.

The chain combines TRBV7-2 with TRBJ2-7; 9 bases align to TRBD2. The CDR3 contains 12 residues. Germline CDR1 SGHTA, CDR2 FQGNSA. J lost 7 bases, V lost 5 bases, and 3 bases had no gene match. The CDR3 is CASSPGLAEQYF. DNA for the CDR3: TGTGCCAGCAGCCCGGGACTAGCTGAGCAGTACTTC.

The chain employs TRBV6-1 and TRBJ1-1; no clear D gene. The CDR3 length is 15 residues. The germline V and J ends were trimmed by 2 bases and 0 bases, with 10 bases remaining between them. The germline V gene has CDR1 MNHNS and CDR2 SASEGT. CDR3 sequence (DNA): TGTGCCAGCAGTGAAAATCGACTGATGAACACTGAAGCTTTCTTT. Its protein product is CASSENRLMNTEAFF.

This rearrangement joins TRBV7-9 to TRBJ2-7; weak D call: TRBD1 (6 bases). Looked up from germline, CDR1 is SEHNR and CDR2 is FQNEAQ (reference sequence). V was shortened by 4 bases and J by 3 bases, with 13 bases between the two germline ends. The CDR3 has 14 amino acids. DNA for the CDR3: TGTGCCAGCAGCTCTAAAGGACAGAGCTACGAGCAGTACTTC. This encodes CASSSKGQSYEQYF.

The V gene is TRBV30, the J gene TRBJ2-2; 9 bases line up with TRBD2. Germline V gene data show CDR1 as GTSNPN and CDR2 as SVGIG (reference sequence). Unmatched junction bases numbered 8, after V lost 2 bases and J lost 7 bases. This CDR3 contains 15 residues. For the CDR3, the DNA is TGTGCCTGGAGTTGGATAGCGGGGGCGGGCGGGGAGCTGTTTTTT. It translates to CAWSWIAGAGGELFF. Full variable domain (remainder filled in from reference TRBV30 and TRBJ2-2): SQTIHQWPATLVQPVGSPLSLECTVEGTSNPNLYWYRQAAGRGLQLLFYSVGIGQISSEVPQNLSASRPQDRQFILSSKKLLLSDSGFYLCAWSWIAGAGGELFFGEGSRLTVL.

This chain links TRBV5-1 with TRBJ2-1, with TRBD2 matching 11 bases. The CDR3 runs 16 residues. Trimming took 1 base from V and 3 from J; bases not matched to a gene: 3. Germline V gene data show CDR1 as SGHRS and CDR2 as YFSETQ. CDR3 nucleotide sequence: TGCGCCAGCAGCTTGAGGACTAGCGGGTACTACAATGAGCAGTTCTTC. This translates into CASSLRTSGYYNEQFF.

The CDR3 spells CASSLDNMDGLYSGNTIYF. The CDR3 DNA follows: TGTGCCAGCAGCTTAGATAATATGGACGGACTGTACTCTGGAAACACCATATATTTT. The chain employs TRBV11-2 and TRBJ1-3; D not resolved. Between the trimmed V and J ends, which lost 0 bases and 0 bases, there was a span of 18 bases. Germline V CDR1 and CDR2: SGHAT, FQNNGV. This CDR3 has 19 residues.

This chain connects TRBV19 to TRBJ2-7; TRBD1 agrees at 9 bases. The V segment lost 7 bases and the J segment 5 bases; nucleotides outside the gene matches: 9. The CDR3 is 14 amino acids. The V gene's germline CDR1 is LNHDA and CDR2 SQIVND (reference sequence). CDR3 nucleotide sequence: TGTGCCAGTATCGGGGGGACAGGGTACAACGAGCAGTACTTC. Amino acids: CASIGGTGYNEQYF.

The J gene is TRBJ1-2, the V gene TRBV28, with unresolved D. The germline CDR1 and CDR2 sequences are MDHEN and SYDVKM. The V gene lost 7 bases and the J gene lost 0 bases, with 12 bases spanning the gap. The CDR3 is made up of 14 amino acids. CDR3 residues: CASIEGPANYGYTF. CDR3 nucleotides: TGTGCCAGCATTGAGGGCCCAGCTAACTATGGCTACACCTTC.

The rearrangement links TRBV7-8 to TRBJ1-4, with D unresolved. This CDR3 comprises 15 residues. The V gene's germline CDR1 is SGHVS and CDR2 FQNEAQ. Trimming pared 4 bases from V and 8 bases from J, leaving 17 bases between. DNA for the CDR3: TGTGCCAGCAGCTCAACCGGGAGGGCAGACGAAAAACTGTTTTTT. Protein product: CASSSTGRADEKLFF.

The CDR3 protein is CASSSRLVLSYNEQFF. For the CDR3, the DNA is TGTGCCAGCAGCTCCCGACTAGTCCTCTCCTACAATGAGCAGTTCTTC. The chain carries TRBV5-4 and TRBJ2-1, with a weak D call TRBD2 (6 bases). The germline V and J ends were trimmed by 3 bases and 0 bases, with 13 bases remaining between them. Germline V gene data show CDR1 as SGHNT and CDR2 as YYREEE (reference sequence). The CDR3 consists of 16 residues.

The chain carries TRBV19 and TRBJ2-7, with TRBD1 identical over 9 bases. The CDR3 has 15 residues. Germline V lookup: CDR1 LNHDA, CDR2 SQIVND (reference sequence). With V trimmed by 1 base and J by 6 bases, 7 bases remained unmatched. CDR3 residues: CASSIVGTGSREQYF. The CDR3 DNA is TGTGCCAGTAGTATAGTTGGGACAGGGTCTCGCGAGCAGTACTTC.

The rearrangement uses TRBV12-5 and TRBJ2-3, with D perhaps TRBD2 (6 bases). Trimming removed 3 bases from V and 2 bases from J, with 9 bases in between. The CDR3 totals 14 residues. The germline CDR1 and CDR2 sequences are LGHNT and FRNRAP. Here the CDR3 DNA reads TGTGCTAGTGGTTTTGGGACTTCCACAGATACGCAGTATTTT. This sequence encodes CASGFGTSTDTQYF.